This record concerns one TCR beta chain sequence. The data were taken from a study of cytomegalovirus exposure and HLA in healthy donors. Turning to the study itself: A preliminary data release comprised tens of millions of unique TCRs obtained from HLA-typed donors.

PCR amplification relied on 60 Vbeta primers (plus 13 Jbeta primers). As handled by the study authors: A follow-up analysis tallied around 76 million unique TCR beta chains, roughly 11 million shared. TCRdb's table, derived via immunoSEQ multiplex PCR, lists solely in-frame clones and lacks some. V, J and clone size are those of that table, while D and trimming were read from the DNA. Of roughly 100,000 clones listed, approximately 80% are singletons. The sample was PBMCs. This TCR was recovered from a woman aged 40 to 50 in good health and CMV-seronegative.

The chain's CDR3 is CASSQPGERNIQYF. The CDR3 coding sequence is TGTGCCAGTAGTCAGCCGGGGGAGCGGAACATTCAGTACTTC. The rearrangement uses TRBV19 and TRBJ2-4; TRBD2 is a possible D gene (6 bases). Deletions cut 5 bases from V and 7 bases from J, with 15 bases between. Germline loops: CDR1 LNHDA, CDR2 SQIVND (reference sequence). This CDR3 has 14 amino acids.